These 14 T cell receptor beta chains share one sample of origin, sequenced in a study of shared T cell receptors in the human thymus. The protocol was immunoSEQ multiplex PCR, while the TCRdb copy is restricted to in-frame clones and leaves out a portion. The data contain roughly 660,000 clones, approximately 90% of them seen just once; the ten biggest clones take up 0.0095% to 0.013%. The same data also contributed to another study, on human thymus T cells.

Sample: thymocytes. The receptor set was obtained from a boy under two years old with a congenital heart defect.

This chain joins TRBV7-6 and TRBJ2-7; 8 bases are a match to TRBD2. Germline V CDR1 and CDR2: SGHVS, FNYEAQ. V lost 5 bases and J lost 5; bases outside the gene matches: 11. The CDR3 extends over 15 amino acids. CDR3 nucleotides: TGTGCCAGCAGCCCCGGGACTAGGAGACGACACGAGCAGTACTTC. Amino acids: CASSPGTRRRHEQYF.

The J gene is TRBJ2-7, the V gene TRBV7-9; 13 bases match TRBD2. This CDR3 comprises 15 residues. Trimming removed 3 bases from V and 3 bases from J; junction bases left unmatched: 2. Germline V gene data show CDR1 as SEHNR and CDR2 as FQNEAQ (reference sequence). This chain's CDR3 is CASSLGLAGHYEQYF. In nucleotides, the CDR3 is TGTGCCAGCAGCTTGGGACTAGCGGGACACTACGAGCAGTACTTC.

This clone was seen a few times. This sequence joins TRBV5-6 and TRBJ2-1, with 9 positions matching TRBD1. V shed 4 bases, J shed 2 bases, and the junction held 7 bases outside the gene matches. From germline, CDR1 is SGHDT and CDR2 YYEEEE. CDR3 size: 16 residues. The CDR3 DNA reads TGTGCCAGCAGCCCCCACAGGGGGCTCGCCTACAATGAGCAGTTCTTC. Translation gives CASSPHRGLAYNEQFF.

This clone was seen a single time. The chain combines TRBV9 with TRBJ2-2; tentative D call: TRBD2 (6 bases). Germline values: CDR1 SGDLS, CDR2 YYNGEE. The CDR3 has 14 amino acids. V was trimmed by 4 bases and J by 9 bases, leaving 16 bases between them. The CDR3 coding sequence is TGTGCCAGCAGCCCCCGACTAGAGTCACGGGAGCTGTTTTTT. As protein: CASSPRLESRELFF. Full variable domain (missing parts from reference TRBV9 and TRBJ2-2): DSGVTQTPKHLITATGQRVTLRCSPRSGDLSVYWYQQSLDQGLQFLIQYYNGEERAKGNILERFSAQQFPDLHSELNLSSLELGDSALYFCASSPRLESRELFFGEGSRLTVL.

This rearrangement joins TRBV9 to TRBJ2-1; 7 bases match TRBD2. CDR1 SGDLS and CDR2 YYNGEE come from the germline V gene. The CDR3 consists of 18 residues. The J segment lost 0 bases and the V segment lost 0 bases, leaving 9 bases of the junction unmatched. CDR3 coding DNA: TGTGCCAGCAGCGTAGGTGGGCTAGCGGAAAGCTCCTACAATGAGCAGTTCTTC. It translates to CASSVGGLAESSYNEQFF.

The chain couples TRBV4-1 to TRBJ2-5, with D possibly matching TRBD2 (6 bases). Trimming left V 3 bases short and J 1 base short, with 15 bases between. The CDR3 spans 16 residues. Germline V lookup: CDR1 MGHRA, CDR2 YSYEKL. This CDR3 is CASSHAPGAFQETQYF. The CDR3 nucleotides read TGCGCCAGCAGCCATGCTCCGGGAGCATTCCAAGAGACCCAGTACTTC.

The genes are TRBV27 and TRBJ2-2; TRBD2 matches 9 bases. Germline values: CDR1 MNHEY, CDR2 SMNVEV (reference sequence). This CDR3 is 17 amino acids long. J was trimmed by 4 bases and V by 7 bases; bases with no gene match: 13. CDR3 sequence: CASTRGEREVVTGELFF. CDR3 in DNA: TGTGCCAGCACCCGAGGAGAGCGGGAGGTCGTCACCGGGGAGCTGTTTTTT.

The CDR3 sequence is CASTHGQGQGNEQYF. In DNA, the CDR3 is TGTGCCAGCACCCACGGACAGGGACAGGGAAACGAGCAGTACTTC. J is TRBJ2-7 and V is TRBV5-6; TRBD1 aligns across 9 bases. V lost 6 bases to trimming and J lost 5 bases; unmatched junction nucleotides: 12. The CDR3 length is 15 residues. The germline CDR1 and CDR2 sequences are SGHDT and YYEEEE. Full variable domain (remainder filled in from reference TRBV5-6 and TRBJ2-7): DAGVTQSPTHLIKTRGQQVTLRCSPKSGHDTVSWYQQALGQGPQFIFQYYEEEERQRGNFPDRFSGHQFPNYSSELNVNALLLGDSALYLCASTHGQGQGNEQYFGPGTRLTVT.

V gene TRBV5-6 combines with J gene TRBJ1-1, with no clear D. V dropped 3 bases and J dropped 3 bases, with 18 bases sitting between them. The CDR3 spans 16 residues. CDR1 is SGHDT and CDR2 is YYEEEE in the germline V gene. DNA for the CDR3: TGTGCCAGCAGCTCGCCTTCCGGGATCGGGTACACTGAAGCTTTCTTT. This codes for CASSSPSGIGYTEAFF.

This chain joins TRBV6-6 and TRBJ1-5; 8 positions match TRBD1. This CDR3 has 16 residues. Germline values: CDR1 MNHNY, CDR2 SVGAGI (reference sequence). The V gene end was trimmed by 1 base and the J gene end by 5 bases; junction bases not matched to a gene: 7. The CDR3: CASSYLTARGHQPQHF. Written as DNA, the CDR3 is TGTGCCAGCAGTTACTTAACGGCCAGGGGGCATCAGCCCCAGCATTTT.

The V gene is TRBV5-6, the J gene TRBJ1-1; 9 bases map to TRBD1. Germline V gene sequence: CDR1 SGHDT, CDR2 YYEEEE. Losses at the gene ends were 0 bases for V and 3 bases for J; bases not matched to a gene: 12. The length of the CDR3 is 18 residues. The CDR3 region is CASSLVDKDRGKDTEAFF. The DNA of the CDR3 is TGTGCCAGCAGCTTGGTCGACAAGGACAGGGGTAAGGACACTGAAGCTTTCTTT.

This clone has a handful of counts. The V gene is TRBV28, the J gene TRBJ2-3; D not resolved. Germline CDR1 MDHEN, CDR2 SYDVKM. This CDR3 region has 16 residues. Trimming left V 5 bases short and J 1 base short, with 16 bases between. CDR3 in amino acids: CASSLQDTSGTDTQYF. CDR3 coding DNA: TGTGCCAGCAGTCTCCAAGATACCTCAGGCACAGATACGCAGTATTTT. The full variable domain, in which reference TRBV28 and TRBJ2-3 provide the parts outside the CDR3, is DVKVTQSSRYLVKRTGEKVFLECVQDMDHENMFWYRQDPGLGLRLIYFSYDVKMKEKGDIPEGYSVSREKKERFSLILESASTNQTSMYLCASSLQDTSGTDTQYFGPGTRLTVL.

The J gene is TRBJ2-1, the V gene TRBV7-2, with 10 bases matching TRBD1. The CDR3 runs to 15 residues. The germline CDR1 and CDR2 sequences are SGHTA and FQGNSA. Losses at the gene ends were 3 bases for V and 4 bases for J; bases not matched to a gene: 3. Here the CDR3 DNA reads TGTGCCAGCAGCTTTGGACAGGGGGAATACAATGAGCAGTTCTTC. Encoded protein: CASSFGQGEYNEQFF.

The V gene is TRBV6-5, the J gene TRBJ2-7; 7 bases align to TRBD1. Germline lookup yields CDR1 MNHEY and CDR2 SVGAGI. The CDR3 consists of 15 residues. Trimming removed 2 bases from V and 6 bases from J; junction bases left unmatched: 10. The CDR3 DNA sequence: TGTGCCAGCAGTTACAGGAGACAGGGAAATCGCGAGCAGTACTTC. This codes for CASSYRRQGNREQYF.